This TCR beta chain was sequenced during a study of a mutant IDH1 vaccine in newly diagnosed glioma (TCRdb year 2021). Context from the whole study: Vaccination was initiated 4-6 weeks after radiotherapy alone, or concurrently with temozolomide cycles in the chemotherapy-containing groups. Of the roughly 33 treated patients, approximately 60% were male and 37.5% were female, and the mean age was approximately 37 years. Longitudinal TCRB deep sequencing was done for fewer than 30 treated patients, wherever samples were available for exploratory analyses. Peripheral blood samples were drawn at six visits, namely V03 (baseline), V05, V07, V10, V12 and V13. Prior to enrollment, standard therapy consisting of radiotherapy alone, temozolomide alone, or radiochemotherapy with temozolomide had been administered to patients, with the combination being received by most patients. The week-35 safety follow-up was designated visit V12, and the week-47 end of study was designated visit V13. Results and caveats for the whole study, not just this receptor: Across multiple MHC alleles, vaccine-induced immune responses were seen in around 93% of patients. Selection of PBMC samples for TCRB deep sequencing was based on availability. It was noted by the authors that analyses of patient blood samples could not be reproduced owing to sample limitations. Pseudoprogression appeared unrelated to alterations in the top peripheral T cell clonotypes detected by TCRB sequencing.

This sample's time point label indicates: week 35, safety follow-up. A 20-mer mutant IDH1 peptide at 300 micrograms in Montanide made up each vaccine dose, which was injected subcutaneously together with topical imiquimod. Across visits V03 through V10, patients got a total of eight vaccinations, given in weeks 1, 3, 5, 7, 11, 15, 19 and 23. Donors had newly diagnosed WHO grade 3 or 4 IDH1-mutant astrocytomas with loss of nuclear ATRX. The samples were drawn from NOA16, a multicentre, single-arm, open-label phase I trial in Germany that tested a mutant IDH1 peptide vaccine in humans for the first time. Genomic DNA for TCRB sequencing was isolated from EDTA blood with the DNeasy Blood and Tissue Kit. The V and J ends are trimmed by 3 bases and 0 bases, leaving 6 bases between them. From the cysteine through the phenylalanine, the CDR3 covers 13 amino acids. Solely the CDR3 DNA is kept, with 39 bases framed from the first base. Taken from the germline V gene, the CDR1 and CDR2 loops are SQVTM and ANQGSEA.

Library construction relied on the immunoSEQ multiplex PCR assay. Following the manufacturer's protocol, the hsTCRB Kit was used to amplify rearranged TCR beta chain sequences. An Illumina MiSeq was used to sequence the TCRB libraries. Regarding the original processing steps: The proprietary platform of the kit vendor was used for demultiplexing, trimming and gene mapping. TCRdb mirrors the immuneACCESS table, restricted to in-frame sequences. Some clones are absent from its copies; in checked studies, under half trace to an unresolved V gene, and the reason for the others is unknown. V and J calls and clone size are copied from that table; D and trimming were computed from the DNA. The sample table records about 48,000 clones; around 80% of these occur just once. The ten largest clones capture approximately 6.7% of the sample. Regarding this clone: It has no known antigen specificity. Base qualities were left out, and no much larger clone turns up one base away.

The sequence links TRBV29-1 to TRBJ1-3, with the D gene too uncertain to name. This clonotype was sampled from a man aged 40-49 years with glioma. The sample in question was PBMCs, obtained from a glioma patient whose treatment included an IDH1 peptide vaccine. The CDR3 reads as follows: CSVEAGSGNTIYF. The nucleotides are TGCAGCGTTGAGGCGGGCTCTGGAAACACCATATATTTT.